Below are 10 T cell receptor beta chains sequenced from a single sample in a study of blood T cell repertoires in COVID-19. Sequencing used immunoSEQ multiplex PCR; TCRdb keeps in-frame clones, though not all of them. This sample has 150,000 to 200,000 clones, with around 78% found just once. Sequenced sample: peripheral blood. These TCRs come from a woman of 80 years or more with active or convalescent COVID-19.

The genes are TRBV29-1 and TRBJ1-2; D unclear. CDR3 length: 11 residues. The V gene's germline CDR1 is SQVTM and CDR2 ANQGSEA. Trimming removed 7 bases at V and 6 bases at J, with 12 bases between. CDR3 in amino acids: CSAAYPNGYTF. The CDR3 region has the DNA TGCAGCGCGGCCTACCCTAATGGCTACACCTTC.

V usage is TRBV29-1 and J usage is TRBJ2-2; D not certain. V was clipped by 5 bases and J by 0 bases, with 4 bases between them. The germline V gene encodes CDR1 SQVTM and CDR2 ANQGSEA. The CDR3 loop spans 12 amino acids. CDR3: CSVSTNTGELFF. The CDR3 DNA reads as TGCAGCGTTTCCACGAACACCGGGGAGCTGTTTTTT.

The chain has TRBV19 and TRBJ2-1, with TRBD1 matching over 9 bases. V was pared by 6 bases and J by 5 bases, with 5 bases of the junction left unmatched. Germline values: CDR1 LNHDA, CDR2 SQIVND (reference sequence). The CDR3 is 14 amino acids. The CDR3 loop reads CASSTGGVHNEQFF. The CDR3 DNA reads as TGTGCCAGTAGCACAGGGGGCGTACACAATGAGCAGTTCTTC.

This CDR3 is CASSLALGADQPQHF. In DNA, the CDR3 is TGTGCCAGCAGCTTAGCGTTGGGGGCGGATCAGCCCCAGCATTTT. This chain connects TRBV7-8 to TRBJ1-5; possibly TRBD1 for D (6 bases). V was cut by 0 bases and J by 5 bases, with 11 bases left in between. Germline CDR1 and CDR2: SGHVS and FQNEAQ. This CDR3 contains 15 residues.

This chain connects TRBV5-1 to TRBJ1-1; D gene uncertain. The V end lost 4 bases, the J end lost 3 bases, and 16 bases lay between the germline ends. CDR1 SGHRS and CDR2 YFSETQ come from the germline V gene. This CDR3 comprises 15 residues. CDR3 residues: CASSLARSEDTEAFF. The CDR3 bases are TGCGCCAGCAGCCTCGCCCGGAGTGAGGACACTGAAGCTTTCTTT.

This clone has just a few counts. The CDR3 protein is CASSLGTSSETQYF. In DNA, the CDR3 is TGTGCCAGCTCGCTCGGCACTAGTTCTGAGACCCAGTACTTC. The rearrangement links TRBV6-5 to TRBJ2-5, with D possibly matching TRBD2 (5 bases). Germline CDR1 and CDR2: MNHEY and SVGAGI. Trimming left V 8 bases short and J 5 bases short, with 18 bases between. The CDR3 sequence is 14 residues long.

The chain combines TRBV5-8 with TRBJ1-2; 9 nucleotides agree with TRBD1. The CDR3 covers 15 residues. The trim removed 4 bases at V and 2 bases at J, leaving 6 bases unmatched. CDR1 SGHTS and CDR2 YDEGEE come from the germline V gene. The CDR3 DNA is TGTGCCAGCAGCCTGACAGGGGGGCGGAACTATGGCTACACCTTC. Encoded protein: CASSLTGGRNYGYTF.

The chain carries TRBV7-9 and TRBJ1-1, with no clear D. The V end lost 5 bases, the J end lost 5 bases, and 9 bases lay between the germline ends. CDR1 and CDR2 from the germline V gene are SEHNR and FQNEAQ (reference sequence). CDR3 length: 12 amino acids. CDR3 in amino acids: CASSPGLTEAFF. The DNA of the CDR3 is TGTGCCAGCAGCCCTGGCTTAACTGAAGCTTTCTTT.

The CDR3 bases are TGTGCCAGCAGTGACGGAGCTAACTATGGCTACACCTTC. It encodes CASSDGANYGYTF. The V call is TRBV2, the J call TRBJ1-2, with D hard to call. This CDR3 contains 13 residues. Germline V gene sequence: CDR1 SNHLY, CDR2 FYNNEI. V was pared by 3 bases and J by 0 bases, with 5 bases between.

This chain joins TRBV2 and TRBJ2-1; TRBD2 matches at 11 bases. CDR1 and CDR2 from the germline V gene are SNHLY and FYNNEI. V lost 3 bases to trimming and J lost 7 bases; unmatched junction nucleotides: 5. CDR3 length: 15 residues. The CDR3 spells CASSEGGLAVNEQFF. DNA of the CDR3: TGTGCCAGCAGTGAGGGGGGACTAGCGGTGAATGAGCAGTTCTTC.